This T cell receptor beta chain was retrieved from a study of cytomegalovirus exposure and HLA in healthy donors (dated by TCRdb to the late 2010s). About the investigation overall: An earlier analysis of approximately 640 of the donors reported about 250 Gb of sequence data and around 120 million unique TCR beta sequences from around 200 million T cells. HLA typing covered class I and class II loci at four-digit resolution. The study profiled the T cell repertoires of hundreds of subjects by immunosequencing and related them to cytomegalovirus serostatus. In a later analysis, previously published TCR beta repertoires from 666 donors were re-analyzed and high-resolution HLA genotyping was added so that TCR occurrence patterns could be studied. About 300 gigabases of sequencing data and approximately 80 million unique TCR sequences were included in an early release covering roughly 600 HLA-typed donors. In addition to the first cohort of hundreds of subjects, a separate validation cohort of approximately 120 different subjects was used. The genetic ancestry cluster associated with self-reported Caucasian donors included around four fifths of the roughly 380 genotyped donors. Donor age, sex, ethnicity and CMV serostatus were compiled together with the repertoire data. Four or five DR-DQ haplotypes were treated as single units for association and clustering because of strong linkage in the cohort. Genome-wide SNP genotypes for about 65% of the roughly 670 donors were used in a later genetic analysis, which treated that subset as a discovery cohort. Every repertoire in the discovery cohort had been generated on one and the same sequencing platform. To predict cytomegalovirus infection status, the study brought together high-throughput TCR immunosequencing, statistical association of individual TCRs with disease status, and machine learning. The number of donors typed differed by locus, with about 629-640 for A, B, C, DRB1 and DQB1, over 500 for DQA1, 600 to 610 for DPA1, and approximately 470 for DPB1. The study was designed to test whether signatures of past pathogen exposure could be identified by cataloging public T cell receptors. To decide whether each TCR beta V gene segment behaved as functional or pseudogenic, an earlier analysis of some 600 of the donors relied on high-throughput TCR beta sequencing. Rather than using new phenotypic data, the later analysis identified candidate immune exposures from TCR beta sequences and from how often those sequences occurred across donors. Among several hundred genotyped donors of the cohort, an average of approximately 240,000 unique TCR beta nucleotide sequences was sequenced per donor, of which about 20% were non-productive. The research as a whole found: Cytomegalovirus status was reported to be diagnosed by the classifier with high specificity and sensitivity in both the original and validation cohorts. A group of highly shared sequence variants was considered likely to be a technical artifact of the sequencing pipeline. Because the 87-base-pair reads could not distinguish some IMGT-functional V segments, including TRBV6-2 and TRBV6-3, those segments were excluded. Around 16 rarely observed V segments, including chromosome 9 orphons, were excluded from the earlier analysis of some 590 of the donors because counts were too low. A later genetic analysis reported fewer N-insertions in productive TCRs among donors in an Asian-associated ancestry cluster than the roughly 640-donor mean. A further reported finding was that TCR beta sequences accurately predicted the HLA-A and HLA-B alleles for most subjects in the first cohort. This cohort had only TCR beta chains sequenced, and the lack of alpha or paired-chain data limited which features could be detected. In vitro tests confirmed that a few of the cytomegalovirus-associated TCR beta chains recognize cytomegalovirus antigens. In an earlier analysis of about 600 of the donors, most TCR beta V segments appeared in productive rearrangements about 87% or about 30% of the time, broadly matching IMGT annotations. Correlated functional status among segregating V segments might be attributable to linkage disequilibrium, but an unknown experimental factor could not be ruled out. In a later genetic analysis, a missense DCLRE1C variant was associated with V-gene and J-gene trimming of TCR beta chains, and the association was replicated in an independent cohort. In a later analysis, HLA-associated TCR beta chains showed more clonal expansion and lower generation probabilities than non-associated chains that were equally common. In a later analysis, over 15,000 TCR beta sequences were associated with specific HLA alleles at a false discovery rate of 0.05. Most CMV-associated TCR beta chains appeared to be HLA-restricted in a later analysis, and the HLA associations seemed to be driven largely by CMV exposure. For the cohort, immune exposure information was limited to CMV serostatus. The study gave a list of about 170 TCR beta chains associated with cytomegalovirus. When HLA alleles, especially DR and DQ, strongly co-occurred, attributing TCR associations to individual alleles was difficult. It was suggested by the authors that the approach could potentially be generalized to other disease states and immunological phenotypes. According to a later analysis, parvovirus B19, influenza, CMV and Epstein-Barr virus appeared linked to several top co-occurrence clusters. A later analysis found that TCR association rates varied across HLA loci, with DRB1 alleles showing the most associated TCRs and HLA-C alleles the fewest. Because HLA typing was missing for some donors at each locus, association tests included only the typed subset. The presence/absence analyses assumed that sequencing depth was roughly uniform across donors, and that assumption may not be true. Most TCR sequences were observed very rarely across donors, whereas some public TCRs were present in many individuals.

In total, approximately 610 healthy bone marrow donors made up the cohort. At the time of sampling, all cohort members were nominally healthy, though unrecorded immune exposures were likely present. Of the 700 or so cohort members, approximately 290 had a positive CMV serostatus and about 400 had a negative one, while no CMV serostatus was recorded for the donor. Each donor provided a peripheral blood sample, and peripheral blood mononuclear cells were used for TCR beta sequencing. Genomic DNA was extracted from the blood cell samples with the Qiagen DNeasy Blood Extraction Kit. Library construction relied on the immunoSEQ multiplex PCR assay. The multiplex PCR relied on a mix of 60 forward primers for TCR Vbeta segments and 13 reverse primers for TCR Jbeta segments. A multiplex PCR assay on genomic DNA amplified the CDR3 region of rearranged TCR beta genes. Amplified TCR beta libraries were sequenced as 87-base-pair reads on the Illumina HiSeq System. In the paper's pipeline: In a later analysis, roughly 80 million unique TCR beta chains were counted across the approximately 640 repertoires, and roughly 11 million of these chains were shared by at least two donors. Raw reads were error-corrected and collapsed into unique sequences with a nearest-neighbor algorithm that merged closely related sequences to remove PCR and sequencing errors. To assign V, D and J gene segments, CDR3 sequences were aligned to IMGT reference sequences. For a sequence to be retained, at least a six-nucleotide match to both a V gene segment and a J gene segment was required. A rearrangement was called productive if the CDR3 had no stop codons and remained in frame with V and J, and every other rearrangement was called non-productive. Following IMGT convention, CDR3 was defined as the stretch from the second conserved V-encoded cysteine to the conserved J-encoded phenylalanine. The earlier analysis of more than 450 of the donors excluded sequences that lacked an unambiguous match to a single V gene segment. In an earlier analysis of around 590 of the donors, a V segment was called functional when productive rearrangements were above 56.7%, and segregating when the standard deviation between donors exceeded 5%. A statistical classification framework was built to diagnose cytomegalovirus status from the catalog of TCR beta chain sequences. In a later analysis, V and J genes were assigned by comparing TCR nucleotide sequences against IMGT/GENE-DB human TR gene sequences. The TCRdist pipeline was used in a later analysis to assign CDR3 sequences and most-parsimonious VDJ recombination scenarios. In a later analysis, every TCR beta chain was defined by the combination of its CDR3 amino acid sequence and its V-gene family, and reads without a unique V-gene family were dropped. To address suspected cross-contamination and a sequencing artifact, a later analysis removed approximately 600 highly shared, low-generation-probability nucleotide sequences. In a later analysis, a clonal expansion index for each public chain was calculated from normalized within-repertoire ranks of inferred template counts. In a later analysis, generation probabilities were computed with a VDJ recombination model fitted to out-of-frame rearrangements, and the resulting probabilities were checked against IGoR. In a later analysis, TCR-TCR, TCR-HLA and TCR-CMV co-occurrence was scored with hypergeometric tests, and a repertoire-size bias correction was applied to TCR pairs. In a later analysis, false discovery rates were estimated by permuting HLA or CMV assignments 20 times. In a later analysis, co-occurring TCRs were grouped with DBSCAN, and TCRdist sequence similarity was added when clustering was performed within HLA-allele-positive subsets. Repertoires with fewer than 30,000 or more than 120,000 public chains were left out of co-occurrence clustering, as were five repertoires with anomalous nucleotide sharing. In its TCRdb copy, this immuneACCESS table keeps in-frame sequences only and misses some clones. Where compared with another copy, unresolved V genes explain less than half of these, and the others have no known cause. The V and J calls and clone size are taken from that table; D and trimming were inferred from the DNA. The sample records over 200,000 clones, more than 75% of which are singletons. Clones ranked in the top ten supply around 1.2% of the sample.

The germline V gene sets CDR1 to SGHRS and CDR2 to YFSETQ. The CDR3 has 13 amino acids, counting the end cysteine and phenylalanine. Left in the record is the CDR3 DNA by itself, 39 bases read in frame from the first base. Trimming at the junction amounts to 4 bases on V and 4 bases on J, and the germline ends lie 12 bases apart. As regards this clone: Its binding antigen is unknown. Base qualities are not at hand, and no much larger clone is one base apart.

The sequence joins TRBV5-1 to TRBJ2-7; TRBD2 is perhaps the D gene, given 5 matching bases. Specimen: PBMCs. The TCR originated in a human donor in good health. The DNA sequence is given as TGCGCCAGCAGCGAACTGACGGGGTACGAGCAGTACTTC. Its translation reads: CASSELTGYEQYF. With the portions outside the CDR3 filled from the reference TRBV5-1 and TRBJ2-7 genes, the complete variable region becomes KAGVTQTPRYLIKTRGQQVTLSCSPISGHRSVSWYQQTPGQGLQFLFEYFSETQRNKGNFPGRFSGRQFSNSRSEMNVSTLELGDSALYLCASSELTGYEQYFGPGTRLTVT.